What follows are 29 T cell receptor beta chains derived from one specimen sequenced in a study of T cells in Graves' hyperthyroidism and ophthalmopathy. Amplified TCR beta CDR3 regions came from RNA transcripts. With the HTBI primer set, the TCR CDR3 went through a first round of RT-PCR. TCRdb reanalysed the multiplex PCR reads using MiXCR and keeps one entry per CDR3 protein. The sample has roughly 640,000 distinct CDR3 sequences, about a sixth seen once. Sequenced input: blood. Every receptor here comes from a woman in her thirties or forties with Graves' ophthalmopathy.

This clonotype occurred many times. This chain links TRBV6-1 with TRBJ2-3; D is uncertain. The CDR3 length is 14 residues. Germline CDR1 and CDR2: MNHNS and SASEGT. Trimming removed 5 bases at V and 3 bases at J, with 12 bases between. CDR3 protein: CASSQPQETDTQYF. CDR3 DNA: TGTGCCAGCAGTCAACCCCAGGAAACAGATACGCAGTATTTT.

The J gene is TRBJ2-1, the V gene TRBV12-3 or TRBV12-4, with 14 bases matching TRBD2. With V trimmed by 6 bases and J by 5 bases, 12 bases remained unmatched. This CDR3 region has 18 residues. CDR3: CASRALGLAGARHNEQFF. The CDR3 bases are TGTGCCAGCAGGGCCCTGGGACTAGCGGGGGCCCGACACAATGAGCAGTTCTTC.

The chain couples TRBV20-1 to TRBJ2-6, with TRBD2 matching 12 bases. Germline CDR1 DFQATT, CDR2 SNEGSKA (reference sequence). V shed 5 bases and J 2 bases; nucleotides not matched to a gene: 4. The CDR3 is made up of 16 amino acids. The CDR3 DNA reads TGCAGTGCTCGGACTAGCGGGGTCCCTGGGGCCAACGTCCTGACTTTC. Encoded protein: CSARTSGVPGANVLTF.

This clonotype has a count of ten or more. The gene calls are TRBV12-3 or TRBV12-4 and TRBJ2-5, with 12 bases matching TRBD2. The CDR3 extends over 15 amino acids. Trimming cost V 5 bases and J 2 bases; bases outside gene matches: 3. The CDR3 nucleotides are TGTGCCAGCAGTCTCACTAGCGGGGGGCAAGAGACCCAGTACTTC. Protein: CASSLTSGGQETQYF.

This clonotype occurred many times. The chain combines TRBV7-2 with TRBJ2-5; TRBD2 matches at 10 bases. This CDR3 has 17 amino acids. V was clipped by 5 bases and J by 3 bases; unmatched bases: 12. Germline values: CDR1 SGHTA, CDR2 FQGNSA. DNA of the CDR3: TGTGCCAGCAGCCGCGGGGAGCGGGGGGGGAGAAAAGAGACCCAGTACTTC. The encoded protein is CASSRGERGGRKETQYF.

This clonotype appeared many times. The gene calls are TRBV6-1 and TRBJ2-7, with 8 bases that match TRBD2. The CDR3 sequence is 15 residues long. Per the germline V gene, CDR1 is MNHNS and CDR2 is SASEGT. V shed 6 bases and J 3 bases; nucleotides not matched to a gene: 10. CDR3 sequence: CASSLQRGSSYEQYF. In nucleotides, the CDR3 is TGTGCCAGCAGCTTACAGCGGGGGAGCAGCTACGAGCAGTACTTC.

There are many counts of this clonotype. The rearrangement uses TRBV7-8 and TRBJ2-7; the D gene is possibly TRBD2 (6 bases). CDR3 size: 17 residues. The V and J ends lost 2 bases and 4 bases respectively, with 21 bases between them. The germline CDR1 and CDR2 sequences are SGHVS and FQNEAQ. The CDR3 bases are TGTGCCAGCAGCTTAAATGTCCCGGGGGATCTAACGTACGAGCAGTACTTC. It encodes CASSLNVPGDLTYEQYF.

There are a few counts of this clonotype. The genes are TRBV18 and TRBJ1-3; D is uncertain. V shed 6 bases and J shed 4 bases, with 13 bases lying between them. CDR3 length: 14 residues. Looked up from germline, CDR1 is KGHSH and CDR2 is LQKENI. The CDR3 nucleotides are TGTGCCAGCTCTTCGCAAGGTGGAGGAAACACCATATATTTT. Amino acid sequence: CASSSQGGGNTIYF. The whole variable domain, remainder taken from reference TRBV18 and TRBJ1-3, is NAGVMQNPRHLVRRRGQEARLRCSPMKGHSHVYWYRQLPEEGLKFMVYLQKENIIDESGMPKERFSAEFPKEGPSILRIQQVVRGDSAAYFCASSSQGGGNTIYFGEGSWLTVV.

This clonotype was detected many times. This sequence joins TRBV5-8 and TRBJ2-1, with 7 positions matching TRBD2. CDR1 is SGHTS, CDR2 YDEGEE, per germline. The junction had 8 bases not matched to a gene; V was cut back by 2 bases and J by 6 bases. The CDR3 has 15 amino acids. The CDR3 protein is CASSFRLAESNEQFF. The CDR3 DNA reads as TGTGCCAGCAGCTTCCGTCTAGCGGAATCCAATGAGCAGTTCTTC.

V gene TRBV12-3 or TRBV12-4 combines with J gene TRBJ1-3; D unclear. The CDR3 extends over 12 amino acids. The V gene lost 8 bases and the J gene lost 0 bases, with 5 bases spanning the gap. The CDR3 coding sequence is TGTGCCAGCTCAAACTCTGGAAACACCATATATTTT. This sequence encodes CASSNSGNTIYF.

This clonotype appeared many times. V gene TRBV11-2 combines with J gene TRBJ2-1, with 13 bases that match TRBD2. With 5 bases clipped from V and 8 bases from J, the junction kept 6 bases outside the gene matches. There are 15 residues in the CDR3. Per germline, CDR1 SGHAT and CDR2 FQNNGV. CDR3 sequence reads: CASSPRTSGSYEQFF. The CDR3, as DNA: TGTGCCAGCAGCCCCCGGACTAGCGGGAGCTATGAGCAGTTCTTC. The full variable domain, completed using reference TRBV11-2 and TRBJ2-1, is EAGVAQSPRYKIIEKRQSVAFWCNPISGHATLYWYQQILGQGPKLLIQFQNNGVVDDSQLPKDRFSAERLKGVDSTLKIQPAKLEDSAVYLCASSPRTSGSYEQFFGPGTRLTVL.

The chain links TRBV10-1 to TRBJ2-3; D is ambiguous. Germline CDR1 WNHNN, CDR2 SYGVQD (reference sequence). V was clipped by 8 bases and J by 2 bases, with 14 bases between them. This CDR3 is built from 14 residues. Written as DNA, the CDR3 is TGCGCCAGCTCTTTTTATGGGAACACAGATACGCAGTATTTT. It encodes CASSFYGNTDTQYF.

The chain uses TRBV3-1 and TRBJ2-5, with D perhaps TRBD1 (6 bases). This CDR3 comprises 16 residues. Germline values: CDR1 LGHDT, CDR2 YNNKEL (reference sequence). Between the trimmed V and J ends, which lost 1 base and 3 bases, there was a span of 15 bases. Written as DNA, the CDR3 is TGTGCCAGCAGCCAAGGGAGCCGGGACATTAAAGAGACCCAGTACTTC. It encodes CASSQGSRDIKETQYF.

This clonotype was seen repeatedly, ten times or more. V is TRBV11-1 and J is TRBJ2-2; maybe TRBD2 (5 bases). The V end was cut by 0 bases, the J end by 6 bases, with 11 bases between. There are 15 residues in the CDR3. From germline, CDR1 is SGHAT and CDR2 FQDESV (reference sequence). CDR3 region: CASSLAGDRPGELFF. The CDR3 bases are TGTGCCAGCAGCTTAGCCGGGGATCGTCCCGGGGAGCTGTTTTTT.

As regards this clonotype: A clone one base away is much larger, so this may be a read error. The chain is built from TRBV5-1 and TRBJ1-1; TRBD1 might be the D (6 bases). CDR1 is SGHRS, CDR2 YFSETQ, per germline. V shed 1 base and J shed 4 bases, with 11 bases lying between them. CDR3 length: 14 residues. CDR3 DNA: TGCGCCAGCAGCTTGCAGGGGCAGAGCACTGAAGCTTTCTTT. The encoded protein is CASSLQGQSTEAFF.

There are a few counts of this clonotype. This sequence joins TRBV7-2 and TRBJ2-3; the D is unclear. The V gene's germline CDR1 is SGHTA and CDR2 FQGNSA. Trimming removed 5 bases at V and 6 bases at J, with 18 bases between. CDR3 length equals 15 residues. CDR3 region: CASSLTARRWDTQYF. Written as DNA, the CDR3 is TGTGCCAGCAGCCTTACGGCCCGTAGATGGGATACGCAGTATTTT.

The chain employs TRBV27 and TRBJ2-7, with 9 bases aligning to TRBD1. With 5 bases clipped from V and 1 base from J, the junction kept 9 bases outside the gene matches. The CDR3 has 16 amino acids. Germline V gene data show CDR1 as MNHEY and CDR2 as SMNVEV (reference sequence). The CDR3 region has the DNA TGTGCCAGCAGTCCTCCCCCGGGACAGGGATCCTACGAGCAGTACTTC. Protein: CASSPPPGQGSYEQYF.

This clonotype came up a few times. The chain has TRBV19 and TRBJ1-1; D is perhaps TRBD1 (6 bases). V was shortened by 3 bases and J by 6 bases, with 11 bases between the two germline ends. The CDR3 consists of 13 residues. CDR1 and CDR2 (germline): LNHDA, SQIVND (reference sequence). CDR3: CASSITRTAEAFF. CDR3 in DNA: TGTGCCAGTAGTATTACGCGGACAGCTGAAGCTTTCTTT.

This clonotype was seen repeatedly, ten times or more. The chain joins TRBV28 to TRBJ1-5; D is possibly TRBD1 (5 bases). The CDR3 loop spans 15 amino acids. Germline V gene sequence: CDR1 MDHEN, CDR2 SYDVKM. Trimming removed 2 bases at V and 2 bases at J, with 10 bases between. The CDR3 loop is CASSLDQGGNQPQHF. For the CDR3, the DNA is TGTGCCAGCAGTTTAGATCAGGGCGGCAATCAGCCCCAGCATTTT.

V and J are TRBV10-2 and TRBJ2-5, with 7 bases fitting TRBD2. There are 13 residues in the CDR3. Germline CDR1 WSHSY, CDR2 SAAADI. Trimming at V came to 7 bases and at J to 1 base, leaving 3 bases not matched to a gene. The CDR3 protein is CASKWGGQETQYF. CDR3 DNA: TGCGCCAGCAAGTGGGGGGGCCAAGAGACCCAGTACTTC.

About this clonotype: A much larger clone differs by one base, so this may be a read error. In this CDR3 the conserved last residue, phenylalanine or tryptophan, is missing, so a read error is likely. The V call is TRBV29-1, the J call TRBJ1-1; tentative D call: TRBD1 (5 bases). This CDR3 comprises 15 residues. Deletions cut 0 bases from V and 7 bases from J, with 18 bases between. Germline V gene data show CDR1 as SQVTM and CDR2 as ANQGSEA. Here the CDR3 reads CSVEDRRGNKDEAFL. As DNA, the CDR3 is TGCAGCGTTGAAGATCGTCGGGGGAACAAGGATGAAGCTTTCCTT.

This chain joins TRBV7-9 and TRBJ2-1, with D uncertain. V shed 5 bases and J shed 2 bases, with 13 bases lying between them. In germline, CDR1 is SEHNR, CDR2 FQNEAQ (reference sequence). The CDR3 covers 15 residues. The DNA of the CDR3 is TGTGCCAGCAGCCGTCCCGCTGATACCTACAATGAGCAGTTCTTC. Its translation: CASSRPADTYNEQFF.

Many counts were recorded for this clonotype. V gene TRBV6-1 combines with J gene TRBJ2-7; TRBD1 matches 7 bases. With 8 bases clipped from V and 6 bases from J, the junction kept 16 bases outside the gene matches. Germline V gene sequence: CDR1 MNHNS, CDR2 SASEGT. This CDR3 has 15 amino acids. CDR3 in amino acids: CASDERDRGNLEQYF. In DNA, the CDR3 is TGTGCCAGCGACGAAAGGGACAGAGGAAATCTCGAGCAGTACTTC.

This clonotype came up many times. V usage is TRBV3-1 and J usage is TRBJ1-1; 7 bases are shared with TRBD1. After removal of 2 bases from V and 2 bases from J, the junction contained 5 bases not matched to a gene. CDR3 length: 15 residues. Germline-derived CDR1 and CDR2 are LGHDT and YNNKEL (reference sequence). The CDR3 here is CASSQTGATNTEAFF. DNA of the CDR3: TGTGCCAGCAGCCAAACAGGGGCGACAAACACTGAAGCTTTCTTT.

This clonotype was recorded a few times. This sequence joins TRBV5-6 and TRBJ2-3; 7 nucleotides line up with TRBD2. Germline loops: CDR1 SGHDT, CDR2 YYEEEE. J was trimmed by 4 bases and V by 3 bases; bases with no gene match: 11. The CDR3 totals 16 residues. The CDR3 protein is CASSSLAEVWPDTQYF. As DNA, the CDR3 is TGTGCCAGCAGCTCCCTAGCGGAGGTTTGGCCAGATACGCAGTATTTT.

This clonotype was seen ten or more times. The V gene is TRBV12-3 or TRBV12-4, the J gene TRBJ2-1, with D perhaps TRBD1 (6 bases). Trimming took off 6 bases at V and 5 bases at J, with 11 bases between the two ends. The CDR3 spans 13 residues. CDR3 in DNA: TGTGCCAGCAGCAGGGGACGGAACAATGAGCAGTTCTTC. It yields the protein CASSRGRNNEQFF.

V is TRBV12-3 or TRBV12-4 and J is TRBJ1-6; 7 bases agree with TRBD1. The CDR3 has 17 residues. Trimming cost V 7 bases and J 10 bases; bases outside gene matches: 19. CDR3 DNA sequence: TGTGCCAGCACCCTGCGACAGGGTGGAGTATTGGGCTCACCCCTCCACTTT. Protein sequence: CASTLRQGGVLGSPLHF.

Concerning this clonotype: With a much larger clone just one base away, this may be a read error. The CDR3 coding sequence is TGTGCCAACAGCTCTTACGGGGGACCTGAAGCTTTCTTT. It is translated as CANSSYGGPEAFF. The V call is TRBV13, the J call TRBJ1-1; weak D call: TRBD1 (5 bases). The CDR3 runs to 13 residues. Germline V gene data show CDR1 as PRHDT and CDR2 as FYEKMQ (reference sequence). The variable domain in full, with the rest retrieved from reference TRBV13 and TRBJ1-1, is AAGVIQSPRHLIKEKRETATLKCYPIPRHDTVYWYQQGPGQDPQFLISFYEKMQSDKGSIPDRFSAQQFSDYHSELNMSSLELGDSALYFCANSSYGGPEAFFGQGTRLTVV.

The chain couples TRBV7-2 to TRBJ2-3, with TRBD1 as a possible D gene (6 bases). Germline V gene lookup returns CDR1 SGHTA and CDR2 FQGNSA. V was shortened by 6 bases and J by 1 base, with 14 bases between the two germline ends. The CDR3 length is 15 residues. CDR3 in DNA: TGTGCCAGCAGAGATCAGGGGCTTCGCACAGATACGCAGTATTTT. Translation gives CASRDQGLRTDTQYF. Combining the CDR3 with reference TRBV7-2 and TRBJ2-3 gives the whole variable domain GAGVSQSPSNKVTEKGKDVELRCDPISGHTALYWYRQSLGQGLEFLIYFQGNSAPDKSGLPSDRFSAERTGGSVSTLTIQRTQQEDSAVYLCASRDQGLRTDTQYFGPGTRLTVL.